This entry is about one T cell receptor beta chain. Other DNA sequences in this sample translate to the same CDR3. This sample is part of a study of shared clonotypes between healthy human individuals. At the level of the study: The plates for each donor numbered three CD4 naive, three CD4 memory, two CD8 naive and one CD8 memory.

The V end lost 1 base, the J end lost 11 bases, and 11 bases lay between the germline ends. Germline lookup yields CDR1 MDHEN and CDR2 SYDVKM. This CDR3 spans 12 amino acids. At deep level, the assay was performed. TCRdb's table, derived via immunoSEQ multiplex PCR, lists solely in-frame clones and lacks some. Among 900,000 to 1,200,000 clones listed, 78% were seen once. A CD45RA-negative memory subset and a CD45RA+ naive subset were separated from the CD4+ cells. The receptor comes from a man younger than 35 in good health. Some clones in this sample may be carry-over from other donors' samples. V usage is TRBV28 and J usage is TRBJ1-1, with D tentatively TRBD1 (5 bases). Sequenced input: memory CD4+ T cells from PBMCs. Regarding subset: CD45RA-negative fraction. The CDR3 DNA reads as TGTGCCAGCAGTTTATCTCCGGCAGGGGCTTTCTTT. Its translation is CASSLSPAGAFF.